The 2 T cell receptor beta chains below all came from one sample that was sequenced in a study of blood T cell repertoires in COVID-19. The assay was immunoSEQ multiplex PCR, and TCRdb's table has in-frame clones only and misses some. The sample contains 200,000 to 250,000 clones, 80% to 90% of which appear only once. Sequenced: peripheral blood. These receptors were collected from a woman aged 65 to 85 with acute or convalescent COVID-19.

This rearrangement joins TRBV6-6 to TRBJ1-1; weak D call: TRBD1 (5 bases). The CDR3 length is 17 residues. Germline CDR1 MNHNY, CDR2 SVGAGI (reference sequence). V was cut by 5 bases and J by 0 bases, with 19 bases left in between. This CDR3 reads CASSHGGLRALNTEAFF. The CDR3 region has the DNA TGTGCCAGCAGTCACGGGGGACTGAGAGCACTGAACACTGAAGCTTTCTTT.

The chain combines TRBV5-1 with TRBJ2-4; a weak D match, TRBD1 (5 bases). This CDR3 comprises 15 residues. Trimming stripped 1 base from V and 1 base from J, with 9 bases between. Germline V gene sequence: CDR1 SGHRS, CDR2 YFSETQ. CDR3 residues: CASSLNAGAKNIQYF. CDR3 in DNA: TGCGCCAGCAGCTTGAATGCAGGGGCCAAAAACATTCAGTACTTC.